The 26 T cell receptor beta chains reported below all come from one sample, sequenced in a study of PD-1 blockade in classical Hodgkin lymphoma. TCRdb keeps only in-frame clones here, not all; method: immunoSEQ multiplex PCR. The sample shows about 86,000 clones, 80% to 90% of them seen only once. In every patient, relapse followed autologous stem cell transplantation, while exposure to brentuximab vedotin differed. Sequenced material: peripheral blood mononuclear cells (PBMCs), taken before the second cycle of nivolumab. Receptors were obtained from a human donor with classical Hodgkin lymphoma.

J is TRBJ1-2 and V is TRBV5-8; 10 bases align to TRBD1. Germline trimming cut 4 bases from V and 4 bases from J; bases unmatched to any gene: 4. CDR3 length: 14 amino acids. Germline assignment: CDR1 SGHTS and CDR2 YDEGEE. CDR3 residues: CASSPGQGFYGYTF. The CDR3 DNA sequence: TGTGCCAGCAGCCCGGGACAGGGGTTCTATGGCTACACCTTC.

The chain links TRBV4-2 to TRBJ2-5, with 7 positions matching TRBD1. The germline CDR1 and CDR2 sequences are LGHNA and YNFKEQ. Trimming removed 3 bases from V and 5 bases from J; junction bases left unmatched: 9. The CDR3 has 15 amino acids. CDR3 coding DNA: TGTGCCAGCAGCCATAGGACAGGATTTCCCGAGACCCAGTACTTC. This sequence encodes CASSHRTGFPETQYF.

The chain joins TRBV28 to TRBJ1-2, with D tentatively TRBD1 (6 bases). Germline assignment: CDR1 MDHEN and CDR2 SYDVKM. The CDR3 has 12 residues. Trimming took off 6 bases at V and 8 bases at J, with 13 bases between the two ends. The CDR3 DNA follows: TGTGCCAGCAGACGGGGGGCGGGAGGCTACACCTTC. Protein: CASRRGAGGYTF.

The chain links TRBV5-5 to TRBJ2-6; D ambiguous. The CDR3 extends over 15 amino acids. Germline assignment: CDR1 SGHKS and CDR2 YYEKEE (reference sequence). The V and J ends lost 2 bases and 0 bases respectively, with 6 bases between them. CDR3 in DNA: TGTGCCAGCAGCTTTCTTTCCTCTGGGGCCAACGTCCTGACTTTC. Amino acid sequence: CASSFLSSGANVLTF.

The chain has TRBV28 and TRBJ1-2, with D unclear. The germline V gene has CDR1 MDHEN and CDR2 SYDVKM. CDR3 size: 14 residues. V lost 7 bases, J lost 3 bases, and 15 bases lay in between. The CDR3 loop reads CASTESGGHYGYTF. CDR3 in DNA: TGTGCCAGCACCGAATCCGGAGGACACTATGGCTACACCTTC.

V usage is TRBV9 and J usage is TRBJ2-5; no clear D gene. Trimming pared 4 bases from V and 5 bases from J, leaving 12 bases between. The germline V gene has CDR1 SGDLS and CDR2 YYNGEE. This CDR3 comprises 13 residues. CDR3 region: CASSPPSRETQYF. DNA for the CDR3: TGTGCCAGCAGCCCTCCGTCTCGGGAGACCCAGTACTTC.

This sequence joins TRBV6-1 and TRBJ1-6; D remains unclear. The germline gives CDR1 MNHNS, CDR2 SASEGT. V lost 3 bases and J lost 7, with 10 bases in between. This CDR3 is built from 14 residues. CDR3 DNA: TGTGCCAGCAGTGAGAGAGAGCGCAATTCACCCCTCCACTTT. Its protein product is CASSERERNSPLHF.

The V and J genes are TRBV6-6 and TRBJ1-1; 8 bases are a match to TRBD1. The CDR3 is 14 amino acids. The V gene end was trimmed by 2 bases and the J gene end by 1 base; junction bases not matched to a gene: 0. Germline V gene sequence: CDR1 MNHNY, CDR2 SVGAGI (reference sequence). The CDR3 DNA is TGTGCCAGCAGTTACGGGACAGGGAACACTGAAGCTTTCTTT. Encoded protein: CASSYGTGNTEAFF.

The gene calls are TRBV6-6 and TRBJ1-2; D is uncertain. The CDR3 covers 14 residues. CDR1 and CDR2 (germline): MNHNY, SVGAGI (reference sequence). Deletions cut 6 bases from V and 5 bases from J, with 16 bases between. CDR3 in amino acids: CASRPTPDPYGYTF. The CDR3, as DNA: TGTGCCAGCAGACCTACTCCGGACCCTTATGGCTACACCTTC.

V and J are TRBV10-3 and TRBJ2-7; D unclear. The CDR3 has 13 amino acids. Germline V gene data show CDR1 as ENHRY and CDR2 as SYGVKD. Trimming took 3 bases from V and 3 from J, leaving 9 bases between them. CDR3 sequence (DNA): TGTGCCATCAGTGAACGACAAAACTACGAGCAGTACTTC. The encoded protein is CAISERQNYEQYF.

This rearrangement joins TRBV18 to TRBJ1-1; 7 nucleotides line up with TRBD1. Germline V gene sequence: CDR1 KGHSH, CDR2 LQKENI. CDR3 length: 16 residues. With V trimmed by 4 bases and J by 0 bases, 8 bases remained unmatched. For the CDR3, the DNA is TGTGCCAGCTCACTTACCGGGACAGTAATGAACACTGAAGCTTTCTTT. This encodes CASSLTGTVMNTEAFF.

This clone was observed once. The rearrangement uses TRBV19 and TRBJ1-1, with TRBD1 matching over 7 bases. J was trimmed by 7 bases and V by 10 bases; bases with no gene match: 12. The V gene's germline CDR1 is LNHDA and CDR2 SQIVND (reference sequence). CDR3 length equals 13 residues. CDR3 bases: TGTGCCACCAAGCCCGACAGGGCAAGTGAAGCTTTCTTT. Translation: CATKPDRASEAFF.

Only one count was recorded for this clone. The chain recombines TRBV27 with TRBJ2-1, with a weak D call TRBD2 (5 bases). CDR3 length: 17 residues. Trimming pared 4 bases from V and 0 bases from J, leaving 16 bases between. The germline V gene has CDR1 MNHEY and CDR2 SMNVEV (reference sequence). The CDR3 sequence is CASSSPTERSSYNEQFF. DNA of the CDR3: TGTGCCAGCAGTTCCCCCACCGAGCGGAGCTCCTACAATGAGCAGTTCTTC.

The chain's CDR3 is CASSVRGQEQYF. Here the CDR3 DNA reads TGTGCCAGCAGTGTCAGGGGGCAGGAGCAGTACTTC. This chain joins TRBV2 and TRBJ2-7; 8 bases are a match to TRBD1. CDR3 length: 12 amino acids. J was trimmed by 7 bases and V by 4 bases; bases with no gene match: 3. Per germline, CDR1 SNHLY and CDR2 FYNNEI.

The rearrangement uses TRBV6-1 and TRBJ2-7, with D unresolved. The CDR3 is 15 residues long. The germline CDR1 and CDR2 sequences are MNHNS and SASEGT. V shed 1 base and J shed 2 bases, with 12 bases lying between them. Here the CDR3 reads CASSEVGYLTYEQYF. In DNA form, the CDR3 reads TGTGCCAGCAGTGAAGTTGGGTATTTGACCTACGAGCAGTACTTC.

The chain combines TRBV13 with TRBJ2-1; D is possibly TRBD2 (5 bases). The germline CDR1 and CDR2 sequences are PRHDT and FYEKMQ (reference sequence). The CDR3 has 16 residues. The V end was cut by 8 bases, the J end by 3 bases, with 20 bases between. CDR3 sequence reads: CASVIGVGRGYNEQFF. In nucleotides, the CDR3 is TGTGCCAGCGTAATTGGCGTAGGTCGGGGCTACAATGAGCAGTTCTTC.

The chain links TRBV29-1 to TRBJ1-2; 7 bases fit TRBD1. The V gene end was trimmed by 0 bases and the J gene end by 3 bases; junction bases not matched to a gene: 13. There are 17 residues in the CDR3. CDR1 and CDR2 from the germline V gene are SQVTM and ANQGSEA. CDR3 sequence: CSVEDFGRQGDHYGYTF. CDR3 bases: TGCAGCGTTGAAGATTTCGGGCGCCAGGGGGACCACTATGGCTACACCTTC.

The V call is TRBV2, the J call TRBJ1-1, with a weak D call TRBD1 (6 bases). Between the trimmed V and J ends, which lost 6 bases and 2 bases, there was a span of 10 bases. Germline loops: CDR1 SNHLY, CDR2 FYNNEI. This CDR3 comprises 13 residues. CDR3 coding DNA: TGTGCCAGCAGCAGGGGAGTCAACACTGAAGCTTTCTTT. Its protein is CASSRGVNTEAFF.

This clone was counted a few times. This CDR3 is CASSVETDTQYF. The CDR3 nucleotides are TGTGCCAGCAGCGTAGAGACAGATACGCAGTATTTT. This rearrangement joins TRBV9 to TRBJ2-3, with D hard to call. V lost 0 bases, J lost 3 bases, and 2 bases lay in between. CDR1 and CDR2 (germline): SGDLS, YYNGEE. There are 12 residues in the CDR3. The whole variable domain, filled in from reference TRBV9 and TRBJ2-3, reads DSGVTQTPKHLITATGQRVTLRCSPRSGDLSVYWYQQSLDQGLQFLIQYYNGEERAKGNILERFSAQQFPDLHSELNLSSLELGDSALYFCASSVETDTQYFGPGTRLTVL.

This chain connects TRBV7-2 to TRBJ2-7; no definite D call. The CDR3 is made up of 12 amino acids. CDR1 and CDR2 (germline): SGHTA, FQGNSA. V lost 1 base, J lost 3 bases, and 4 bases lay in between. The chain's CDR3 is CASSLVLYEQYF. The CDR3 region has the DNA TGTGCCAGCAGCTTAGTTCTCTACGAGCAGTACTTC.

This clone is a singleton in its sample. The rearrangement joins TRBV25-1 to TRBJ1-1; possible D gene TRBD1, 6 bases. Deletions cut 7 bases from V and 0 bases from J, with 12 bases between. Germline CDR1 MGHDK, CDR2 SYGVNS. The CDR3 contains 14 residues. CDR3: CASTETGMNTEAFF. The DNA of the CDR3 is TGTGCCAGCACTGAGACAGGCATGAACACTGAAGCTTTCTTT.

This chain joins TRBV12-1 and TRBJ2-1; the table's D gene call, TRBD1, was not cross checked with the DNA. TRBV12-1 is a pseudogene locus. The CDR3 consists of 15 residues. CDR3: CASSFAGAPYNEQFF. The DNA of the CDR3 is TGTGCCAGCAGCTTTGCAGGGGCTCCCTACAATGAGCAGTTCTTC.

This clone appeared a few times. The CDR3 spells CASRDSIYNSPLHF. In DNA form, the CDR3 reads TGTGCCAGCAGGGACAGTATCTATAATTCACCCCTCCACTTT. The chain combines TRBV6-5 with TRBJ1-6; D perhaps matches TRBD1 (6 bases). V was cut by 6 bases and J by 3 bases, with 9 bases left in between. This CDR3 spans 14 amino acids. Looked up from germline, CDR1 is MNHEY and CDR2 is SVGAGI.

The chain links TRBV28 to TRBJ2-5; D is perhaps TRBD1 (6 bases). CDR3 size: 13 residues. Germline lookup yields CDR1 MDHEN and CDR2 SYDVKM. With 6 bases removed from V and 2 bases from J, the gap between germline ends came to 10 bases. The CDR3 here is CASSSGTQETQYF. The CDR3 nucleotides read TGTGCCAGCAGCTCAGGGACACAAGAGACCCAGTACTTC.

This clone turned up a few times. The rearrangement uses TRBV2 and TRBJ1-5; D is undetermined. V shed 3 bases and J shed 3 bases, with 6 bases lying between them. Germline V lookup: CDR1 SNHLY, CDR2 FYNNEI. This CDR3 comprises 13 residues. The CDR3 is CASSDRFNQPQHF. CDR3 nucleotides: TGTGCCAGCAGTGATAGGTTCAATCAGCCCCAGCATTTT. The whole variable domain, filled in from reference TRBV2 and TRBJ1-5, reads EPEVTQTPSHQVTQMGQEVILRCVPISNHLYFYWYRQILGQKVEFLVSFYNNEISEKSEIFDDQFSVERPDGSNFTLKIRSTKLEDSAMYFCASSDRFNQPQHFGDGTRLSIL.

CDR3 protein: CASSLTAYYEQYF. Here the CDR3 DNA reads TGTGCCAGCAGCTTGACAGCTTACTACGAGCAGTACTTC. This chain joins TRBV7-2 and TRBJ2-7; D might be TRBD1 (5 bases). The CDR3 runs to 13 residues. From germline, CDR1 is SGHTA and CDR2 FQGNSA. V was shortened by 3 bases and J by 3 bases, with 9 bases between the two germline ends.